This entry describes one TCR beta chain. At one of its ends the junction is not consistent with the germline gene, which may arise from a read error. This same CDR3 is encoded by further DNA sequences in the sample. The CDR3 consists of 14 residues. In germline, CDR1 is GTSNPN, CDR2 SVGIG (reference sequence). This sample was taken from a study of CD8+ T cells in alopecia areata. Treatment meaning: oral pan-JAK inhibitor, 5-10 mg twice daily. Once RNA had been extracted, it was reverse transcribed into cDNA to act as the sequencing template. Here immunoSEQ multiplex PCR was the method, and the copy in TCRdb shows in-frame clones only, minus some. Of 130,000 or so clones detected, more than 85% appear once; the ten largest clones hold about 12%.

The gene calls are TRBV30 and TRBJ1-1; possible D gene TRBD1, 5 bases. This material consisted of CD8+ T cells sorted from blood, taken at week 4, from a patient treated with tofacitinib. The sequence came from a human donor with alopecia areata. Here the CDR3 reads CAWSPIGGNTEAFF. Written as DNA, the CDR3 is TGCGCCTGGTCCCCCATCGGGGGGAACACTGAAGCTTTCTTT.